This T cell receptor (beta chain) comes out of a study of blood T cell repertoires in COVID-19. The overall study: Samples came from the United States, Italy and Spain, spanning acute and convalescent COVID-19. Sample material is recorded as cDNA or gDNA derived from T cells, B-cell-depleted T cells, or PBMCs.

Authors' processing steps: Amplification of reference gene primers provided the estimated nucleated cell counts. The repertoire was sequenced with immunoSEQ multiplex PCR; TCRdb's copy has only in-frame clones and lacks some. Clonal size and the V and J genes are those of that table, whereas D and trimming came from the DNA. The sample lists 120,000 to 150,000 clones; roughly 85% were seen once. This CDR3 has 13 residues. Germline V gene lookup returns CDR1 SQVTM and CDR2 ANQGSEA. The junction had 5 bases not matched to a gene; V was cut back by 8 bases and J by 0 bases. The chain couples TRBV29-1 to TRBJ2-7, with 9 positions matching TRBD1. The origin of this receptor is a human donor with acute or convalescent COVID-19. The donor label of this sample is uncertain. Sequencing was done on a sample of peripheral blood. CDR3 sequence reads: CSTRTGVSYEQYF. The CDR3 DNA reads TGCAGCACCCGGACAGGGGTCTCCTACGAGCAGTACTTC.